The TCR beta chain under discussion was sequenced for a study of blood T cell repertoires in COVID-19. As for the study in general: Acute and convalescent COVID-19 samples came from the United States, Italy and Spain. The analysed material was cDNA or gDNA that came from T cells, B-cell-depleted T cells, or PBMCs.

Original methodology: Estimation of nucleated cell counts was performed using reference gene primer amplification. Some clones are missing from TCRdb's copy, which holds only in-frame ones; the method was immunoSEQ multiplex PCR. V and J calls and clone size are those listed in that table; D and trimming were worked out from the DNA. The profile covers 200,000 to 250,000 clones, with 88% appearing a single time and around 2% taken by the ten largest. The germline V gene has CDR1 KGHSH and CDR2 LQKENI. Trimming shortened V by 2 bases and J by 0 bases, and 11 bases separated the two germline ends. The CDR3 is 17 amino acids.

Material: peripheral blood. This TCR was recovered from a woman in her forties who had recovered from COVID-19. This chain joins TRBV18 and TRBJ2-6; perhaps TRBD1 as D (6 bases). This chain's CDR3 is CASSPVQGDSGANVLTF. The CDR3 DNA reads TGTGCCAGCTCACCAGTACAGGGTGACTCTGGGGCCAACGTCCTGACTTTC.